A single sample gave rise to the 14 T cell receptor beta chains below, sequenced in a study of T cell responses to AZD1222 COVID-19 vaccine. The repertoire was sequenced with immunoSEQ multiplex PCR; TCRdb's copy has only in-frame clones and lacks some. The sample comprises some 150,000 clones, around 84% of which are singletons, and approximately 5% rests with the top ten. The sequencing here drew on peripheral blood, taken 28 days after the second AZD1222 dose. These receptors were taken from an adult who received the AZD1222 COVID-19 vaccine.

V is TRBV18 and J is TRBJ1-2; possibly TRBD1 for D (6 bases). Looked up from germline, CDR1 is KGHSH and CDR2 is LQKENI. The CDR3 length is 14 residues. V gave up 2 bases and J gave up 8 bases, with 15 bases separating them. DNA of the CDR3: TGTGCCAGCTCACCAAGTGAAGGGGGGTACGGCTACACCTTC. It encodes CASSPSEGGYGYTF.

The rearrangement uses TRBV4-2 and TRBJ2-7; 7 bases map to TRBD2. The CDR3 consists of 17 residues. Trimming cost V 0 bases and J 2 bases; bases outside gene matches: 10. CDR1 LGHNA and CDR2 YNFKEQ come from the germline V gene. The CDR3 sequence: CASSQDWTGRETYEQYF. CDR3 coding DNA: TGTGCCAGCAGCCAAGACTGGACGGGGCGGGAGACCTACGAGCAGTACTTC.

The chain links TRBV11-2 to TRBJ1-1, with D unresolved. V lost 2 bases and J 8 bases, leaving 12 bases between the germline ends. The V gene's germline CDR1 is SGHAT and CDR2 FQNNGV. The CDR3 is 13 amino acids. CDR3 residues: CASSLMGLREAFF. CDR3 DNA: TGTGCCAGCAGCTTAATGGGGTTGCGGGAAGCTTTCTTT. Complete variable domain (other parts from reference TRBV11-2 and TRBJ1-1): EAGVAQSPRYKIIEKRQSVAFWCNPISGHATLYWYQQILGQGPKLLIQFQNNGVVDDSQLPKDRFSAERLKGVDSTLKIQPAKLEDSAVYLCASSLMGLREAFFGQGTRLTVV.

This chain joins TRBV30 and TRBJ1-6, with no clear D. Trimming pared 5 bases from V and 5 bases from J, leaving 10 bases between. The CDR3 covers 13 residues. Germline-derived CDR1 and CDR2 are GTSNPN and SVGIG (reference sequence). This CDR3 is CAWETAHNSPLHF. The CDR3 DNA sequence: TGTGCCTGGGAAACAGCACATAATTCACCCCTCCACTTT.

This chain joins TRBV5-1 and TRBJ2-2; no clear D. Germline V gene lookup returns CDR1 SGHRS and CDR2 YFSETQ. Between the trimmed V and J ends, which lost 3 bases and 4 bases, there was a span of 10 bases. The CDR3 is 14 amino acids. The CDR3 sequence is CASSSVVSTGELFF. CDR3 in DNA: TGCGCCAGCAGCTCCGTAGTGAGCACCGGGGAGCTGTTTTTT. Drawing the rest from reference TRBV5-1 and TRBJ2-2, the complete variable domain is KAGVTQTPRYLIKTRGQQVTLSCSPISGHRSVSWYQQTPGQGLQFLFEYFSETQRNKGNFPGRFSGRQFSNSRSEMNVSTLELGDSALYLCASSSVVSTGELFFGEGSRLTVL.

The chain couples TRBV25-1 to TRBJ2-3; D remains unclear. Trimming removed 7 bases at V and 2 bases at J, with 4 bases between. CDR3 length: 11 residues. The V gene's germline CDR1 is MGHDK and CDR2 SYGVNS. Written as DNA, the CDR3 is TGTGCCAGCACTATCACAGATACGCAGTATTTT. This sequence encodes CASTITDTQYF.

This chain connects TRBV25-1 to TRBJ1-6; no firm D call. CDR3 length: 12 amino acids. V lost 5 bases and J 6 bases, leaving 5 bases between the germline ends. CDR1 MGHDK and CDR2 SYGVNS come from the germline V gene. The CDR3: CASSNVNSPLHF. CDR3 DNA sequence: TGTGCCAGCAGTAACGTTAATTCACCCCTCCACTTT.

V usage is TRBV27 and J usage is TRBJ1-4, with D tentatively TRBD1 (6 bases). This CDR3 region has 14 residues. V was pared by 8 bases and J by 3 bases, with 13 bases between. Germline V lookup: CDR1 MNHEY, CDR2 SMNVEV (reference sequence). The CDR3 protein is CASGGGAANEKLFF. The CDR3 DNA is TGTGCCAGCGGGGGGGGCGCGGCTAATGAAAAACTGTTTTTT.

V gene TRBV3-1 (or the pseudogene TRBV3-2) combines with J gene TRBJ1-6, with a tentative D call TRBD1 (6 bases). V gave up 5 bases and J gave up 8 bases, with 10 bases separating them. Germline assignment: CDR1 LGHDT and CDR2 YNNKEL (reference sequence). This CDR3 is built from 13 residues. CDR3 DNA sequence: TGTGCCAGCAGCGGCTACAGGGATTCACCCCTCCACTTT. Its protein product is CASSGYRDSPLHF.

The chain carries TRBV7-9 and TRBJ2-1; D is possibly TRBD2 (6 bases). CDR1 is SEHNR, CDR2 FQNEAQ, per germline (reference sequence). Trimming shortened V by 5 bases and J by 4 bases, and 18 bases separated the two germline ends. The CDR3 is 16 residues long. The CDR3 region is CASSPVGGRTYNEQFF. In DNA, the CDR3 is TGTGCCAGCAGCCCTGTCGGGGGTAGGACTTACAATGAGCAGTTCTTC. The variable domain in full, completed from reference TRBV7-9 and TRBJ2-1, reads DTGVSQNPRHKITKRGQNVTFRCDPISEHNRLYWYRQTLGQGPEFLTYFQNEAQLEKSRLLSDRFSAERPKGSFSTLEIQRTEQGDSAMYLCASSPVGGRTYNEQFFGPGTRLTVL.

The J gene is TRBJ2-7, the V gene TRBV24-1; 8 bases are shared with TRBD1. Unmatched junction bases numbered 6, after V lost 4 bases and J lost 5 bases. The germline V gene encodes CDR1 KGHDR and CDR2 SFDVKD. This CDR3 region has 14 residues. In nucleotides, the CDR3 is TGTGCCACCAGTGAAGGACAGGGTGTCGACGAGCAGTACTTC. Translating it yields CATSEGQGVDEQYF.

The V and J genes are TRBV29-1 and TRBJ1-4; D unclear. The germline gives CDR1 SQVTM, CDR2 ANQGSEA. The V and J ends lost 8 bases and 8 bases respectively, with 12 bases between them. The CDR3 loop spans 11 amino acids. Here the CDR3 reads CSYLEGEKLFF. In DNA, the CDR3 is TGCAGCTACCTTGAAGGAGAAAAACTGTTTTTT. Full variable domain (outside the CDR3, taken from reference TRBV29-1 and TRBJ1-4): SAVISQKPSRDICQRGTSLTIQCQVDSQVTMMFWYRQQPGQSLTLIATANQGSEATYESGFVIDKFPISRPNLTFSTLTVSNMSPEDSSIYLCSYLEGEKLFFGSGTQLSVL.

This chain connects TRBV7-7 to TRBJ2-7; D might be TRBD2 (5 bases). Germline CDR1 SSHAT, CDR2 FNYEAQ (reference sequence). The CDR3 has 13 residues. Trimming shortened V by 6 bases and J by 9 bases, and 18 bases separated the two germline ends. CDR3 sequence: CASSQDAGDRQYF. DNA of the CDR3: TGTGCCAGCAGTCAAGACGCGGGCGATCGGCAGTACTTC.

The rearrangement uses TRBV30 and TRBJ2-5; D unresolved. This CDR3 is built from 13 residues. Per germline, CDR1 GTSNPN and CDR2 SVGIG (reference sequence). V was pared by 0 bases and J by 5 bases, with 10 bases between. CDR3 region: CAWSVFRRETQYF. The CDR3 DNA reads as TGTGCCTGGAGTGTCTTTAGACGGGAGACCCAGTACTTC. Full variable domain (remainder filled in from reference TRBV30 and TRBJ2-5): SQTIHQWPATLVQPVGSPLSLECTVEGTSNPNLYWYRQAAGRGLQLLFYSVGIGQISSEVPQNLSASRPQDRQFILSSKKLLLSDSGFYLCAWSVFRRETQYFGPGTRLLVL.